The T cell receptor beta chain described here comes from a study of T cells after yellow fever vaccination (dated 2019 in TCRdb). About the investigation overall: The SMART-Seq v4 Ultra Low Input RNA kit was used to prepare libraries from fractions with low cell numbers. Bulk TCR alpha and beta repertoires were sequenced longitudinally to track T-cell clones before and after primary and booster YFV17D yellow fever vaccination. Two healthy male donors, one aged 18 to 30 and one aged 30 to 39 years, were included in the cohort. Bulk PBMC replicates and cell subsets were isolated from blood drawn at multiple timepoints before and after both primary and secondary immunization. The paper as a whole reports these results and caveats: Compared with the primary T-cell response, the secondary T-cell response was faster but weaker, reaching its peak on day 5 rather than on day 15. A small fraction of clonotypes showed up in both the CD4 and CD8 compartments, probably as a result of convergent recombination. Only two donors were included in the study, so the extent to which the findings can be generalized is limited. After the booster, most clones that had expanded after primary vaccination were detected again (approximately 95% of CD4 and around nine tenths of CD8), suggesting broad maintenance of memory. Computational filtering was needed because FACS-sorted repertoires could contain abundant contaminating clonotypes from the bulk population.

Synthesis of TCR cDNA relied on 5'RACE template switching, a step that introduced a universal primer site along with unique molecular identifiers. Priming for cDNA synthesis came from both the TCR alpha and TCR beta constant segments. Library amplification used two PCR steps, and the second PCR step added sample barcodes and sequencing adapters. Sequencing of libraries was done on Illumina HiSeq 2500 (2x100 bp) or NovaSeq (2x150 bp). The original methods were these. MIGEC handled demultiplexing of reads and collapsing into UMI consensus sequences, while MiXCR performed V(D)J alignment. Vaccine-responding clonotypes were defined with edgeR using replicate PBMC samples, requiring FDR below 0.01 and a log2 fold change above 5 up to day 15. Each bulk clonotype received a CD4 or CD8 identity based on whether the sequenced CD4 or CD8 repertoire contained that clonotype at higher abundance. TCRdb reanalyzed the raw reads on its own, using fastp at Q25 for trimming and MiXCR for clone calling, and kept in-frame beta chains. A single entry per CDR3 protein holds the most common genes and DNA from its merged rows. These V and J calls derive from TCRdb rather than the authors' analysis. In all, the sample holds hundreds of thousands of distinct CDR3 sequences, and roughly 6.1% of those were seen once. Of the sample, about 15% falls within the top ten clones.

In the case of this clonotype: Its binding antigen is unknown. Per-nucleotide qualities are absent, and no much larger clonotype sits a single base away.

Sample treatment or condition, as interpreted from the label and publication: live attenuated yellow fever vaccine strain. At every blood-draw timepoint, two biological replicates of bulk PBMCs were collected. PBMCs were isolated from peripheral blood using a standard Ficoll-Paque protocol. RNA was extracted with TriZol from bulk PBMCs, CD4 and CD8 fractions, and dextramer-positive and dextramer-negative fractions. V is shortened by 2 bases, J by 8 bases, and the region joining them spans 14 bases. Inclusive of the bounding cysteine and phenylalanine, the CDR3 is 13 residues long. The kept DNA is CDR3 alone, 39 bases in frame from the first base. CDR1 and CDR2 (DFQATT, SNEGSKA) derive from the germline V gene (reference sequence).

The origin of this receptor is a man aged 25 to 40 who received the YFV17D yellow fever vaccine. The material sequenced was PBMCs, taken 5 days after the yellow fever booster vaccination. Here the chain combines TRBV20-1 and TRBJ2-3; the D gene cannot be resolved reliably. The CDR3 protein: CSARTSGHSTQYF. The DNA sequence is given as TGCAGTGCTAGAACATCCGGGCACTCTACGCAGTATTTT.